The TCR beta chain described here comes from a study of T cell changes during pregnancy in multiple sclerosis (dated by TCRdb to between 2017 and 2020). Notes on the research overall: Changes in the T cell repertoire over the course of pregnancy were examined in this study in women with multiple sclerosis.

In this sample, this clone turned up once. The specificity of this receptor is unknown. The record has no base qualities; no much larger clone is one base away. Library prep was done by the immunoSEQ multiplex PCR assay. TCRdb provides this immuneACCESS table in a form limited to in-frame rearrangements. Some clones are lacking; in checked studies, under half of them reflect an unresolved V gene, and why the rest are absent is not known. The sample records 65,000 to 95,000 clones, approximately 91% of which are singletons. The ten largest clones add up to 1.5% to 2% of the sample. The germline V gene (reference sequence) supplies CDR1 MNHEY and CDR2 SMNVEV. The CDR3 has 13 amino acids, counting the end cysteine and phenylalanine. Only the CDR3 DNA stays, 39 bases, in frame from base 1. V was cut back by 8 bases and J by 8 bases, leaving a gap of 15 bases between them.

Rearrangement joined TRBV27 to TRBJ2-2; a tentative D match to TRBD1 spans 5 bases. The receptor comes from a female donor with multiple sclerosis, enrolled in a pregnancy study. The sequencing here drew on peripheral blood, taken before pregnancy. The DNA sequence is as follows: TGTGCCAGCCAAAGGACCCAGGGTGGGGAGCTGTTTTTT. Its protein product is CASQRTQGGELFF.